This TCR beta chain was obtained from a study of shared clonotypes between healthy human individuals. On the study more broadly: Each donor's CD4 naive and CD4 memory cells filled three plates apiece, CD8 naive two, and CD8 memory one. General study findings and limits: Sampling covered blood only; tissue repertoires likely differ. Sorted-subset sequencing, rarefaction showed, was incomplete despite large depth.

V dropped 5 bases and J dropped 1; count of bases not matched to a gene: 15. The CDR3 contains 18 residues. Per germline, CDR1 KGHSH and CDR2 LQKENI. Regarding this clone: Antigen: not known.

Both subsets, CD45RA+ naive and CD45RA-negative memory, were split from the CD4+ cells. The table came from immunoSEQ multiplex PCR; TCRdb's copy has only in-frame clones and leaves some out. The sample carries fewer than 3 million clones, about 90% recorded once. The source is a man in his late teens or twenties in good health. Some clones in this sample may be carry-over from other donors' samples. The chain recombines TRBV18 with TRBJ2-3; TRBD2 matches 7 bases. Sequenced sample: naive CD4+ T cells from PBMCs. Documented subset: CD45RA+ positively selected. CDR3: CASSGPGGRSRGTDTQYF. CDR3 DNA: TGTGCCAGCTCAGGACCTGGCGGGAGATCTCGAGGCACAGATACGCAGTATTTT.